A single sample is the source of the 30 T cell receptor beta chains below, sequenced in a study of blood T cell repertoires in COVID-19. The table came from immunoSEQ multiplex PCR; TCRdb's copy has only in-frame clones and leaves some out. The sample carries approximately 300,000 clones, approximately 90% recorded once. Sequencing used peripheral blood. The receptors were sampled from a man aged 40-49 years with acute or convalescent COVID-19.

The rearrangement joins TRBV3-1 (or the pseudogene TRBV3-2) to TRBJ2-7; 8 bases match TRBD1. In germline, CDR1 is LGHDT, CDR2 YNNKEL (reference sequence). J gave up 2 bases and V 3 bases, and 6 bases lay outside the gene matches. This CDR3 spans 15 amino acids. The CDR3 bases are TGTGCCAGCAGCCAGGAGACAGGGGTCACCTACGAGCAGTACTTC. Amino acids: CASSQETGVTYEQYF.

The chain recombines TRBV5-1 with TRBJ1-6; no firm D call. Per germline, CDR1 SGHRS and CDR2 YFSETQ. The CDR3 is 14 residues long. The V gene lost 4 bases and the J gene lost 10 bases, with 15 bases spanning the gap. The CDR3 DNA reads as TGCGCCAGCAGCCTAAACCCCGGCGGGTCACCCCTCCACTTT. This gives the protein CASSLNPGGSPLHF. The full variable domain, with the rest looked up from reference TRBV5-1 and TRBJ1-6, is KAGVTQTPRYLIKTRGQQVTLSCSPISGHRSVSWYQQTPGQGLQFLFEYFSETQRNKGNFPGRFSGRQFSNSRSEMNVSTLELGDSALYLCASSLNPGGSPLHFGNGTRLTVT.

The rearrangement joins TRBV10-3 to TRBJ2-3, with 9 bases that match TRBD1. This CDR3 spans 16 amino acids. V lost 6 bases to trimming and J lost 0 bases; unmatched junction nucleotides: 7. Germline V lookup: CDR1 ENHRY, CDR2 SYGVKD. CDR3 in amino acids: CAIRTGTGSSTDTQYF. The CDR3 DNA reads as TGTGCCATCAGAACCGGGACAGGGAGTAGCACAGATACGCAGTATTTT.

The chain employs TRBV27 and TRBJ1-4; no clear D. CDR1 is MNHEY and CDR2 is SMNVEV in the germline V gene (reference sequence). The germline V and J ends were trimmed by 3 bases and 7 bases, with 15 bases remaining between them. This CDR3 is built from 15 residues. Here the CDR3 reads CASSFRSASTEKLFF. The CDR3 DNA follows: TGTGCCAGCAGTTTTAGGTCAGCGAGTACTGAAAAACTGTTTTTT.

The V gene is TRBV5-5, the J gene TRBJ2-7; D not certain. V lost 1 base and J 1 base, leaving 9 bases between the germline ends. The CDR3 loop spans 14 amino acids. Germline CDR1 reads SGHKS; CDR2 reads YYEKEE (reference sequence). As DNA, the CDR3 is TGTGCCAGCAGCTTGATGGAGAGATCCTACGAGCAGTACTTC. It translates to CASSLMERSYEQYF.

The chain joins TRBV5-1 to TRBJ2-1; 7 bases map to TRBD1. The germline gives CDR1 SGHRS, CDR2 YFSETQ. The CDR3 is made up of 14 amino acids. Trimming removed 0 bases from V and 4 bases from J; junction bases left unmatched: 1. CDR3 residues: CASSLDRGYNEQFF. The DNA of the CDR3 is TGCGCCAGCAGCTTGGACAGGGGATACAATGAGCAGTTCTTC.

The chain has TRBV12-5 and TRBJ2-1; D is perhaps TRBD1 (6 bases). CDR3 size: 14 residues. Trimming stripped 5 bases from V and 8 bases from J, with 16 bases between. Germline assignment: CDR1 LGHNT and CDR2 FRNRAP. The DNA of the CDR3 is TGTGCTAGTGGTCCATCGGACAGAGAATATGAGCAGTTCTTC. Its protein product is CASGPSDREYEQFF. Supplemented by reference TRBV12-5 and TRBJ2-1, the full variable domain reads DARVTQTPRHKVTEMGQEVTMRCQPILGHNTVFWYRQTMMQGLELLAYFRNRAPLDDSGMPKDRFSAEMPDATLATLKIQPSEPRDSAVYFCASGPSDREYEQFFGPGTRLTVL.

The chain joins TRBV9 to TRBJ2-1; D is unclear. Germline CDR1 is SGDLS and CDR2 is YYNGEE. This CDR3 is 14 amino acids long. The ends were cut back, 7 bases at V and 0 bases at J, with 11 bases in the middle. CDR3: CASRRLSSYNEQFF. CDR3 DNA sequence: TGTGCCAGCCGCAGGCTTTCCTCCTACAATGAGCAGTTCTTC.

The table lists this clone with a few counts. The CDR3: CASSLVQGGVPGEQFF. CDR3 nucleotides: TGTGCCAGCAGCTTAGTGCAGGGGGGAGTCCCGGGTGAGCAGTTCTTC. This chain links TRBV11-2 with TRBJ2-1; D is perhaps TRBD1 (7 bases). Germline-derived CDR1 and CDR2 are SGHAT and FQNNGV. Trimming removed 1 base from V and 9 bases from J, with 19 bases in between. The CDR3 runs to 16 residues.

The chain has TRBV19 and TRBJ1-5, with a possible D match to TRBD1 (5 bases). This CDR3 has 13 residues. The germline gives CDR1 LNHDA, CDR2 SQIVND (reference sequence). V was shortened by 1 base and J by 5 bases, with 6 bases between the two germline ends. CDR3 protein: CASSIVRDQPQHF. DNA for the CDR3: TGTGCCAGTAGTATAGTCAGGGATCAGCCCCAGCATTTT.

CDR3 in amino acids: CASREAYYTGELFF. In DNA form, the CDR3 reads TGTGCCAGCCGGGAAGCCTACTATACCGGGGAGCTGTTTTTT. The gene calls are TRBV25-1 and TRBJ2-2; tentatively, D is TRBD2 (5 bases). This CDR3 spans 14 amino acids. The V and J ends lost 8 bases and 5 bases respectively, with 15 bases between them. Germline CDR1 reads MGHDK; CDR2 reads SYGVNS.

The chain's CDR3 is CASNYAGQTNSEAFF. CDR3 coding DNA: TGTGCCAGCAACTACGCGGGACAGACAAATTCTGAAGCTTTCTTT. The V and J genes are TRBV2 and TRBJ1-1, with 7 bases lining up with TRBD1. From germline, CDR1 is SNHLY and CDR2 FYNNEI. The CDR3 has 15 residues. Trimming cost V 7 bases and J 6 bases; bases outside gene matches: 14.

The sample holds a few counts of this clone. The chain joins TRBV12-5 to TRBJ2-1, with TRBD1 identical over 10 bases. The V gene's germline CDR1 is LGHNT and CDR2 FRNRAP. V shed 6 bases, J shed 4 bases, and the junction held 3 bases outside the gene matches. This CDR3 contains 14 residues. The CDR3 DNA follows: TGTGCTAGTGGCCCGGGACAGGGGTACAATGAGCAGTTCTTC. Amino acids: CASGPGQGYNEQFF.

The chain uses TRBV30 and TRBJ1-4, with TRBD1 as a possible D gene (5 bases). Germline V gene data show CDR1 as GTSNPN and CDR2 as SVGIG (reference sequence). Trimming took 5 bases from V and 8 from J, leaving 18 bases between them. The CDR3 consists of 14 residues. This chain's CDR3 is CAWGTGTSGEKLFF. In DNA form, the CDR3 reads TGTGCCTGGGGGACCGGGACTTCGGGGGAAAAACTGTTTTTT.

This rearrangement joins TRBV4-2 to TRBJ1-1; perhaps TRBD1 as D (6 bases). The CDR3 length is 14 residues. Germline V lookup: CDR1 LGHNA, CDR2 YNFKEQ. Trimming pared 5 bases from V and 4 bases from J, leaving 14 bases between. The CDR3 sequence is CASSITGRVTEAFF. The CDR3 nucleotides are TGTGCCAGCAGCATTACAGGGCGGGTCACTGAAGCTTTCTTT.

The chain uses TRBV12-5 and TRBJ1-5; D is possibly TRBD1 (5 bases). CDR3 length equals 15 residues. Trimming removed 1 base at V and 7 bases at J, with 14 bases between. Germline CDR1 LGHNT, CDR2 FRNRAP. CDR3 nucleotide sequence: TGTGCTAGTGGTTTGGCCTCGGGGGGAACGCAGCCCCAGCATTTT. Its protein is CASGLASGGTQPQHF.

The chain couples TRBV20-1 to TRBJ2-1, with 13 bases lining up with TRBD2. Germline-derived CDR1 and CDR2 are DFQATT and SNEGSKA (reference sequence). There are 20 residues in the CDR3. Trimming cost V 3 bases and J 2 bases; bases outside gene matches: 16. Here the CDR3 DNA reads TGCAGTGCTAGTGGGAGACTAGCGGGGGGCGGCCCATCTGCCTACAATGAGCAGTTCTTC. Encoded protein: CSASGRLAGGGPSAYNEQFF.

This chain joins TRBV5-1 and TRBJ1-2; the match to TRBD1 covers 7 bases. The V and J ends lost 4 bases and 7 bases, in that order; junction bases with no gene match: 10. Per germline, CDR1 SGHRS and CDR2 YFSETQ. The CDR3 runs 14 residues. CDR3 in DNA: TGCGCCAGCAGCGGTGAGGGGGCTGGTGGTGGCTACACCTTC. The encoded protein is CASSGEGAGGGYTF. The full variable domain, with the rest looked up from reference TRBV5-1 and TRBJ1-2, is KAGVTQTPRYLIKTRGQQVTLSCSPISGHRSVSWYQQTPGQGLQFLFEYFSETQRNKGNFPGRFSGRQFSNSRSEMNVSTLELGDSALYLCASSGEGAGGGYTFGSGTRLTVV.

The chain joins TRBV19 to TRBJ1-2, with D possibly being TRBD1 (5 bases). The CDR3 is 15 amino acids. The V end lost 6 bases, the J end lost 3 bases, and 17 bases lay between the germline ends. Germline V CDR1 and CDR2: LNHDA, SQIVND (reference sequence). CDR3 loop: CASRVGPGGDYGYTF. As DNA, the CDR3 is TGTGCCAGTAGGGTAGGGCCCGGGGGGGACTATGGCTACACCTTC.

This chain uses TRBV19 with TRBJ2-1, with a weak D call TRBD2 (6 bases). CDR1 LNHDA and CDR2 SQIVND come from the germline V gene (reference sequence). Trimming pared 4 bases from V and 2 bases from J, leaving 9 bases between. The CDR3 contains 14 residues. In DNA form, the CDR3 reads TGTGCCAGTAGTAGCGGGAATCCCTACAATGAGCAGTTCTTC. It is translated as CASSSGNPYNEQFF.

This rearrangement joins TRBV6-5 to TRBJ1-6, with 8 nucleotides matching TRBD1. The CDR3 is 14 residues long. Germline V gene sequence: CDR1 MNHEY, CDR2 SVGAGI. The trim removed 7 bases at V and 5 bases at J, leaving 4 bases unmatched. CDR3 sequence: CASTLDRDNSPLHF. CDR3 sequence (DNA): TGTGCCAGCACTTTGGACAGGGATAATTCACCCCTCCACTTT.

This chain uses TRBV9 with TRBJ2-7, with D perhaps matching TRBD1 (5 bases). With 3 bases removed from V and 1 base from J, the gap between germline ends came to 8 bases. CDR3 size: 13 residues. Germline assignment: CDR1 SGDLS and CDR2 YYNGEE. The chain's CDR3 is CASSATDSYEQYF. For the CDR3, the DNA is TGTGCCAGCAGCGCGACAGATTCCTACGAGCAGTACTTC.

The chain employs TRBV6-5 and TRBJ1-1; TRBD1 agrees at 9 bases. The CDR3 is 14 residues long. The germline V gene encodes CDR1 MNHEY and CDR2 SVGAGI. The V and J ends lost 2 bases and 11 bases, in that order; junction bases with no gene match: 9. In nucleotides, the CDR3 is TGTGCCAGCAGTTACACAGGGGGCCCGGGCGAGGCTTTCTTT. Amino acids: CASSYTGGPGEAFF.

The rearrangement uses TRBV2 and TRBJ1-2; D remains ambiguous. The CDR3 length is 12 residues. Germline V CDR1 and CDR2: SNHLY, FYNNEI. The V end was cut by 5 bases, the J end by 2 bases, with 6 bases between. In nucleotides, the CDR3 is TGTGCCAGCAGTACATCAAACTATGGCTACACCTTC. Translation gives CASSTSNYGYTF.

The V gene is TRBV5-1, the J gene TRBJ1-2; D gene uncertain. The V gene's germline CDR1 is SGHRS and CDR2 YFSETQ. V gave up 0 bases and J gave up 9 bases, with 18 bases separating them. The CDR3 sequence is 15 residues long. Here the CDR3 DNA reads TGCGCCAGCAGCTTGGCCGCTGACACGGTGGTGAGCTACACCTTC. The encoded protein is CASSLAADTVVSYTF.

The chain combines TRBV24-1 with TRBJ1-3; unclear D gene. V lost 3 bases and J lost 0, with 26 bases in between. From germline, CDR1 is KGHDR and CDR2 SFDVKD. CDR3 length: 21 amino acids. CDR3 loop: CATSDPPTTVILSPSGNTIYF. As DNA, the CDR3 is TGTGCCACCAGTGATCCTCCGACCACAGTTATTCTAAGCCCCTCTGGAAACACCATATATTTT.

The V gene is TRBV6-5, the J gene TRBJ2-7, with TRBD1 as a possible D gene (6 bases). V dropped 6 bases and J dropped 3 bases, with 15 bases sitting between them. The CDR3 has 14 amino acids. Germline CDR1 is MNHEY and CDR2 is SVGAGI. This CDR3 reads CASSLTGSHYEQYF. CDR3 DNA: TGTGCCAGCAGCCTGACAGGCTCCCACTACGAGCAGTACTTC.

This chain links TRBV15 with TRBJ1-3, with D unresolved. The germline V gene encodes CDR1 LNHNV and CDR2 YYDKDF (reference sequence). V lost 4 bases to trimming and J lost 3 bases, with 13 bases between them. The CDR3 runs 15 residues. The CDR3 DNA reads TGTGCCACCAGCACCGACCCTAGACGTGGAAACACCATATATTTT. Amino acid sequence: CATSTDPRRGNTIYF.

V gene TRBV3-1 (or the pseudogene TRBV3-2) combines with J gene TRBJ2-7; 10 positions agree with TRBD2. V lost 3 bases, J lost 2 bases, and 4 bases stayed unmatched. The CDR3 loop spans 15 amino acids. The germline CDR1 and CDR2 sequences are LGHDT and YNNKEL (reference sequence). The CDR3 loop reads CASSHPSGGTYEQYF. The CDR3 DNA is TGTGCCAGCAGCCACCCTAGCGGGGGTACCTACGAGCAGTACTTC.

This clone is a singleton in its sample. This chain connects TRBV5-1 to TRBJ2-7; 7 nucleotides match TRBD1. V was clipped by 4 bases and J by 2 bases; unmatched bases: 9. This CDR3 has 15 residues. Looked up from germline, CDR1 is SGHRS and CDR2 is YFSETQ. The CDR3 coding sequence is TGCGCCAGCAGCCCTGGACAGGTCGCTACCTACGAGCAGTACTTC. Residues: CASSPGQVATYEQYF.